A selection of T cell receptor beta chains follows, all from one sample in a study of T cell repertoires in cytomegalovirus infection. TCRdb redid the calling of the reads with MiXCR, one entry per CDR3 protein. The table has 250,000 to 300,000 distinct CDR3 sequences, roughly a fifth seen once; the top ten hold about 21%. For these TCRs, the target antigens are not known. Sequences were derived from cultured PBMCs, sampled from culture after CMV antigen stimulation. Source of these receptors: a human donor in good health (CMV status not recorded). Some clones in this sample may be carry-over from other donors' samples. CDR3s include the opening cysteine and the closing phenylalanine or tryptophan. A D gene is named only where the DNA matches it firmly. Clone sizes are given selectively: once, few, many, or a class where the clone is expanded.

V	length	J	size	D	CDR3	DNA
TRBV6-6	16	TRBJ2-1	many	TRBD2	CASSLLAAGGNNEQFF	TGTGCCAGCAGCCTGCTAGCGGCTGGAGGCAACAATGAGCAGTTCTTC
TRBV6-1	15	TRBJ2-2	many	TRBD2	CASSKRDLRTGELFF	TGTGCCAGCAGTAAGCGGGACCTCCGGACCGGGGAGCTGTTTTTT
TRBV9	15	TRBJ2-1	NA	TRBD2	CASSVTSGIYNEQFF	TGTGCCAGCAGCGTCACTAGCGGGATATACAATGAGCAGTTCTTC
TRBV7-2	12	TRBJ1-2	few	NA	CASSAEGDGYTF	TGTGCCAGCAGCGCCGAGGGGGATGGCTACACCTTC
TRBV4-3	15	TRBJ1-4	NA	NA	CASSQGWQRNEKLFF	TGCGCCAGCAGCCAAGGTTGGCAGCGTAATGAAAAACTGTTTTTT
TRBV7-9	15	TRBJ1-1	many	NA	CASSPNAVAESEAFF	TGTGCCAGCAGCCCAAACGCGGTGGCGGAATCTGAAGCTTTCTTT
TRBV28	16	TRBJ2-1	NA	NA	CASSNQVFSTYNEQFF	TGTGCCAGCAGTAACCAGGTTTTCTCAACCTACAATGAGCAGTTCTTC
TRBV5-8	13	TRBJ2-1	few	NA	CASSFGDSNEQFF	TGTGCCAGCAGCTTTGGGGACTCCAATGAGCAGTTCTTC
TRBV6-2/TRBV6-3	15	TRBJ2-5	NA	TRBD1	CASRPGTGETETQYF	TGTGCCAGCAGACCCGGGACAGGGGAGACGGAGACCCAGTACTTC
TRBV28	16	TRBJ1-2	NA	NA	CASSSGAGTAGDGYTF	TGTGCCAGCAGTTCGGGAGCCGGGACCGCCGGCGATGGCTACACCTTC
TRBV28	13	TRBJ1-2	NA	NA	CASSPGGWDGYTF	TGTGCCAGCAGTCCGGGGGGTTGGGATGGCTACACCTTC
TRBV12-3/TRBV12-4	15	TRBJ1-1	many	TRBD1	CASSLTGTGGTEAFF	TGTGCCAGCAGCCTGACCGGGACAGGTGGCACTGAAGCTTTCTTT
TRBV29-1	12	TRBJ1-1	few	NA	CSVKTGNTEAFF	TGCAGCGTCAAGACGGGGAACACTGAAGCTTTCTTT
TRBV4-3	16	TRBJ2-3	NA	TRBD2	CASSRRTSGRTDTQYF	TGCGCCAGCAGCCGGCGGACTAGCGGGAGGACAGATACGCAGTATTTT
TRBV12-3/TRBV12-4	14	TRBJ2-3	NA	NA	CASSFRQDTDTQYF	TGTGCCAGCAGTTTCCGACAGGACACAGATACGCAGTATTTT
TRBV19	14	TRBJ1-3	NA	NA	CASRHVSSGNTIYF	TGTGCCAGCAGACATGTAAGCTCTGGAAACACCATATATTTT
TRBV6-2/TRBV6-3	14	TRBJ2-1	few	TRBD1	CASRPGTGLNEQFF	TGTGCCAGCAGACCTGGGACAGGGTTGAATGAGCAGTTCTTC
TRBV6-1	14	TRBJ1-1	NA	NA	CASSYSPRHTEAFF	TGTGCCAGCAGTTATTCCCCGAGGCACACTGAAGCTTTCTTT
TRBV28	16	TRBJ2-7	few	NA	CASSSRMSSLSYEQYF	TGTGCCAGCAGTTCTCGCATGTCTTCACTCTCCTACGAGCAGTACTTC
TRBV28	12	TRBJ1-1	few	NA	CASKMGYTEAFF	TGTGCCAGCAAAATGGGATACACTGAAGCTTTCTTT
TRBV24-1	14	TRBJ2-1	NA	TRBD2	CATSGRTSYNEQFF	TGTGCCACTAGCGGGAGGACCTCCTACAATGAGCAGTTCTTC
TRBV7-2	14	TRBJ2-3	many	NA	CASSVTMVSDTQYF	TGTGCCAGCAGCGTCACTATGGTTTCAGATACGCAGTATTTT
TRBV11-3	15	TRBJ2-4	NA	NA	CASSSPSRAKNIQYF	TGTGCCAGCAGTTCCCCATCACGAGCCAAAAACATTCAGTACTTC
TRBV7-2	15	TRBJ2-7	many	NA	CASSLVVLGRYEQYF	TGTGCCAGCAGCTTAGTGGTCCTAGGCAGGTACGAGCAGTACTTC
TRBV7-2	18	TRBJ1-1	many	NA	CASSLESRGRQSRTEAFF	TGTGCCAGCAGCTTAGAGAGTAGAGGACGCCAAAGTAGGACTGAAGCTTTCTTT
TRBV7-9	14	TRBJ1-6	many	NA	CASSLGQFNSPLHF	TGTGCCAGCAGCTTAGGACAGTTCAATTCACCCCTCCACTTT
TRBV19	17	TRBJ2-3	few	TRBD2	CASGLAGGPKSDDTQYF	TGTGCCAGCGGACTAGCGGGAGGGCCGAAAAGCGACGATACGCAGTATTTT
TRBV7-2	12	TRBJ2-1	NA	NA	CASSNFYNEQFF	TGTGCCAGCAGTAATTTCTACAATGAGCAGTTCTTC
TRBV7-6	16	TRBJ1-1	few	NA	CASSLLTSRVNTEAFF	TGTGCCAGCAGCTTACTTACATCCAGGGTTAACACTGAAGCTTTCTTT
TRBV12-3/TRBV12-4	14	TRBJ1-2	many	TRBD1	CASSLYRDRVGYTF	TGTGCCAGCAGCTTGTACCGGGACAGGGTCGGCTACACCTTC
TRBV28	16	TRBJ1-5	NA	NA	CASSLNSGGAFQPQHF	TGTGCCAGCAGTTTAAATAGTGGGGGCGCGTTTCAGCCCCAGCATTTT
TRBV15	15	TRBJ2-2	NA	NA	CATSRDSPRTGELFF	TGTGCCACCAGCAGAGATAGCCCACGCACCGGGGAGCTGTTTTTT
TRBV5-6	16	TRBJ1-1	few	TRBD1	CASSLKTGTVYTEAFF	TGTGCCAGCAGCCTTAAGACCGGGACAGTCTACACTGAAGCTTTCTTT
TRBV7-8	14	TRBJ1-4	many	TRBD1	CASRTGTGSEKLFF	TGTGCCAGCAGGACCGGGACAGGGTCCGAAAAACTGTTTTTT
TRBV12-3/TRBV12-4	12	TRBJ2-1	few	TRBD2	CASSITSAEQFF	TGTGCCAGCAGCATAACTAGCGCTGAGCAGTTCTTC
TRBV7-2	12	TRBJ2-1	many	NA	CASISRGNEQFF	TGTGCCAGCATTTCACGTGGTAATGAGCAGTTCTTC
TRBV7-9	14	TRBJ1-1	NA	NA	CASRGLRGDTEAFF	TGTGCCAGCAGGGGGCTTAGGGGGGACACTGAAGCTTTCTTT
TRBV7-2	17	TRBJ2-5	many	TRBD2	CASSPPRRGTVQETQYF	TGTGCCAGCAGTCCCCCAAGGCGGGGGACGGTCCAAGAGACCCAGTACTTC
TRBV7-2	15	TRBJ2-7	NA	NA	CASSLAGSGRYEQYF	TGTGCCAGCAGCTTAGCCGGTAGCGGCCGGTACGAGCAGTACTTC
TRBV19	14	TRBJ1-2	many	NA	CASSSGLENYGYTF	TGTGCCAGTAGTAGCGGACTGGAGAACTATGGCTACACCTTC
TRBV7-9	14	TRBJ2-1	many	TRBD2	CASLQTSIYNEQFF	TGTGCCAGCCTACAGACTAGCATATACAATGAGCAGTTCTTC
TRBV5-1	15	TRBJ2-1	NA	NA	CASSLGPGLLNEQFF	TGCGCCAGCAGCCTGGGGCCGGGACTTTTGAATGAGCAGTTCTTC
TRBV12-5	15	TRBJ2-2	NA	TRBD2	CASALGTSGAGELFF	TGTGCTAGTGCTCTTGGGACTAGCGGGGCTGGGGAGCTGTTTTTT
TRBV12-3/TRBV12-4	15	TRBJ2-3	NA	TRBD2	CASIETSGVPDTQYF	TGTGCCAGCATCGAGACTAGCGGGGTGCCAGATACGCAGTATTTT
TRBV27	13	TRBJ2-3	NA	NA	CASSLYESDTQYF	TGTGCCAGCAGTTTGTACGAGTCGGATACGCAGTATTTT
TRBV7-2	14	TRBJ1-4	many	NA	CASMARGLNEKLFF	TGTGCCAGCATGGCTAGGGGCCTCAATGAAAAACTGTTTTTT
TRBV6-1	12	TRBJ2-1	many	NA	CASAGTYNEQFF	TGTGCTTCGGCGGGAACCTACAATGAGCAGTTCTTC
TRBV4-1	14	TRBJ1-4	few	NA	CASSQEGVHEKLFF	TGCGCCAGCAGCCAAGAAGGCGTCCATGAAAAACTGTTTTTT
TRBV7-2	17	TRBJ1-2	many	NA	CASSLYREHRSGYGYTF	TGTGCCAGCAGCTTATACAGGGAGCATCGATCCGGGTATGGCTACACCTTC
TRBV7-9	15	TRBJ2-1	NA	TRBD2	CASSPRLAGGPRQFF	TGTGCCAGCAGCCCCCGACTAGCGGGAGGGCCGAGGCAGTTCTTC
TRBV7-2	12	TRBJ2-5	many	NA	CASSQYQETQYF	TGTGCCAGCAGCCAGTACCAAGAGACCCAGTACTTC
TRBV11-3	16	TRBJ2-1	many	TRBD2	CASSLGLARSYNEQFF	TGTGCCAGCAGCTTAGGACTAGCGCGCTCCTACAATGAGCAGTTCTTC
TRBV28	16	TRBJ2-6	NA	NA	CASRVTGVYGANVLTF	TGTGCCAGCAGGGTCACTGGGGTGTACGGGGCCAACGTCCTGACTTTC
TRBV11-2	14	TRBJ1-6	many	NA	CASSRLGQTSPLHF	TGTGCCAGCAGCCGTTTGGGGCAGACATCACCCCTCCACTTT
TRBV12-3/TRBV12-4	13	TRBJ2-6	few	NA	CASRLAGANVLTF	TGTGCCAGCAGACTGGCCGGGGCCAACGTCCTGACTTTC
TRBV4-3	15	TRBJ2-2	few	NA	CASSPQGTGTGELFF	TGCGCCAGCAGCCCCCAAGGGACCGGGACCGGGGAGCTGTTTTTT
TRBV7-9	14	TRBJ2-1	many	NA	CASSHREYHNEQFF	TGTGCCAGCAGCCATCGGGAGTACCACAATGAGCAGTTCTTC